The 8 T cell receptor beta chains reported below all come from one sample, sequenced in a study of blood T cell repertoires in COVID-19. TCRdb's table, derived via immunoSEQ multiplex PCR, lists solely in-frame clones and lacks some. The sample has fewer than 200,000 clones; about 88% are singletons. Sequencing was performed on peripheral blood. The receptors here all came from a middle-aged man who had recovered from COVID-19.

This chain links TRBV27 with TRBJ1-1, with 8 positions matching TRBD1. V lost 4 bases, J lost 1 base, and 8 bases stayed unmatched. The germline gives CDR1 MNHEY, CDR2 SMNVEV (reference sequence). This CDR3 has 16 amino acids. CDR3 protein: CASSSLTGTGNTEAFF. DNA of the CDR3: TGTGCCAGCAGTTCTCTCACCGGGACAGGGAACACTGAAGCTTTCTTT.

The V gene is TRBV27, the J gene TRBJ2-1; 7 nucleotides align to TRBD2. The CDR3 consists of 14 residues. V shed 6 bases, J shed 8 bases, and the junction held 10 bases outside the gene matches. In germline, CDR1 is MNHEY, CDR2 SMNVEV (reference sequence). DNA for the CDR3: TGTGCCAGCAGACAGAGCGGGGTAGTGGATGAGCAGTTCTTC. It yields the protein CASRQSGVVDEQFF.

The rearrangement joins TRBV15 to TRBJ2-5; 12 bases are a match to TRBD2. V lost 2 bases, J lost 1 base, and 8 bases stayed unmatched. CDR3 length equals 18 residues. Per the germline V gene, CDR1 is LNHNV and CDR2 is YYDKDF (reference sequence). CDR3 bases: TGTGCCACCAGCAGACTTTCTAGCGGGAGGGTCGCCCAAGAGACCCAGTACTTC. Protein sequence: CATSRLSSGRVAQETQYF.

The chain couples TRBV7-9 to TRBJ1-2; possibly TRBD1 for D (5 bases). CDR3 length equals 13 residues. Trimming took 0 bases from V and 8 from J, leaving 10 bases between them. CDR1 SEHNR and CDR2 FQNEAQ come from the germline V gene (reference sequence). The CDR3 nucleotides are TGTGCCAGCAGCTTAGCGGTCCGACAGGGCTACACCTTC. The encoded protein is CASSLAVRQGYTF.

V gene TRBV27 combines with J gene TRBJ2-2; perhaps TRBD1 as D (5 bases). The CDR3 has 15 residues. V was cut by 3 bases and J by 3 bases, with 11 bases left in between. Germline values: CDR1 MNHEY, CDR2 SMNVEV (reference sequence). CDR3 amino acids: CASSFRDSHTGELFF. DNA for the CDR3: TGTGCCAGCAGTTTCCGTGACAGCCACACCGGGGAGCTGTTTTTT.

This clone was seen just once. The rearrangement links TRBV3-1 (or the pseudogene TRBV3-2) to TRBJ1-1, with no clear D. Trimming stripped 1 base from V and 0 bases from J, with 9 bases between. The CDR3 spans 15 residues. Germline CDR1 and CDR2: LGHDT and YNNKEL (reference sequence). The CDR3 sequence is CASSQGDGLNTEAFF. CDR3 DNA sequence: TGTGCCAGCAGCCAAGGAGACGGGTTGAACACTGAAGCTTTCTTT.

The CDR3 DNA sequence: TGTGCCAGCAGGGGACTAGCGGCCTACAATGAGCAGTTCTTC. Protein product: CASRGLAAYNEQFF. The chain couples TRBV28 to TRBJ2-1, with TRBD2 matching 11 bases. Per the germline V gene, CDR1 is MDHEN and CDR2 is SYDVKM. Trimming took 6 bases from V and 2 from J; bases not matched to a gene: 0. The CDR3 consists of 14 residues. Variable domain in full (rest from reference TRBV28 and TRBJ2-1): DVKVTQSSRYLVKRTGEKVFLECVQDMDHENMFWYRQDPGLGLRLIYFSYDVKMKEKGDIPEGYSVSREKKERFSLILESASTNQTSMYLCASRGLAAYNEQFFGPGTRLTVL.

The J gene is TRBJ2-1, the V gene TRBV6-2 or TRBV6-3; D possibly corresponds to TRBD2 (6 bases). The V gene's germline CDR1 is MNHEY and CDR2 SVGEGT. The ends were cut back, 4 bases at V and 6 bases at J, with 13 bases in the middle. The CDR3 spans 14 residues. The CDR3 bases are TGTGCCAGCAGTTTCCCGGGACTGTCCAATGAGCAGTTCTTC. Translated, it gives CASSFPGLSNEQFF.